One and the same sample provided the 19 T cell receptor beta chains below, sequenced in a study of OX40 agonist ivuxolimab in advanced cancers. Assay: immunoSEQ multiplex PCR; the TCRdb copy retains only in-frame clones and omits some. The table shows roughly 67,000 clones, with approximately 88% occurring only once. The sequencing used CD4+ or CD8+ T cells sorted from blood, collected in a trial of the OX40 agonist ivuxolimab. These receptors were obtained from an adult with an advanced solid tumor such as melanoma, head and neck, liver or kidney cancer.

The chain couples TRBV28 to TRBJ2-3; D call uncertain. Germline CDR1 and CDR2: MDHEN and SYDVKM. The CDR3 has 12 residues. Trimming pared 3 bases from V and 5 bases from J, leaving 6 bases between. The CDR3 is CASSFQLDTQYF. CDR3 coding DNA: TGTGCCAGCAGTTTCCAATTAGATACGCAGTATTTT.

The gene calls are TRBV28 and TRBJ1-3; no clear D. Germline values: CDR1 MDHEN, CDR2 SYDVKM. V was trimmed by 6 bases and J by 3 bases, leaving 9 bases between them. CDR3 size: 13 residues. The chain's CDR3 is CASSLGSGNTIYF. The CDR3 region has the DNA TGTGCCAGCAGCCTAGGGAGTGGAAACACCATATATTTT.

V is TRBV27 and J is TRBJ2-6; 8 bases are shared with TRBD2. Trimming took 2 bases from V and 2 from J; bases not matched to a gene: 5. Germline V gene sequence: CDR1 MNHEY, CDR2 SMNVEV (reference sequence). The CDR3 extends over 17 amino acids. Here the CDR3 reads CASSLESGRPGANVLTF. The CDR3 DNA sequence: TGTGCCAGCAGTTTAGAGAGCGGGAGACCTGGGGCCAACGTCCTGACTTTC.

The V call is TRBV7-6, the J call TRBJ2-1; 9 nucleotides agree with TRBD2. CDR1 is SGHVS and CDR2 is FNYEAQ in the germline V gene. The CDR3 has 16 residues. Trimming cost V 5 bases and J 5 bases; bases outside gene matches: 10. This CDR3 is CASSPHPTSGDNEQFF. The CDR3 bases are TGTGCCAGCAGCCCGCATCCGACTAGCGGAGACAATGAGCAGTTCTTC.

V gene TRBV30 combines with J gene TRBJ1-2; tentative D call: TRBD1 (5 bases). CDR3 size: 12 residues. V lost 2 bases and J 8 bases, leaving 12 bases between the germline ends. Germline V gene lookup returns CDR1 GTSNPN and CDR2 SVGIG (reference sequence). CDR3 residues: CAWSRGVGGYTF. The CDR3 bases are TGTGCCTGGAGTAGAGGGGTAGGCGGCTACACCTTC.

This chain uses TRBV7-3 with TRBJ2-2; no reliable D call. V was trimmed by 1 base and J by 6 bases, leaving 6 bases between them. CDR3 length: 13 residues. Germline lookup yields CDR1 SGHTA and CDR2 FQGTGA. CDR3 sequence reads: CASSLRSPGELFF. The CDR3 DNA follows: TGTGCCAGCAGCTTAAGGAGTCCCGGGGAGCTGTTTTTT.

The V call is TRBV9, the J call TRBJ1-2; D possibly corresponds to TRBD1 (5 bases). Trimming pared 3 bases from V and 3 bases from J, leaving 15 bases between. CDR1 and CDR2 (germline): SGDLS, YYNGEE. The CDR3 is 15 amino acids. CDR3 DNA sequence: TGTGCCAGCAGCGCCGGGGCCGGCAGTGACTATGGCTACACCTTC. This codes for CASSAGAGSDYGYTF.

The chain uses TRBV9 and TRBJ1-2; D unclear. Germline V gene sequence: CDR1 SGDLS, CDR2 YYNGEE. The CDR3 runs to 13 residues. The ends were cut back, 0 bases at V and 4 bases at J, with 7 bases in the middle. CDR3 protein: CASSVARRYGYTF. The CDR3, as DNA: TGTGCCAGCAGCGTAGCTAGACGCTATGGCTACACCTTC.

V usage is TRBV5-1 and J usage is TRBJ1-5; no definite D call. The CDR3 has 12 residues. The germline gives CDR1 SGHRS, CDR2 YFSETQ. V was shortened by 2 bases and J by 9 bases, with 9 bases between the two germline ends. The CDR3 here is CASSLPVGPQHF. The CDR3, as DNA: TGCGCCAGCAGCTTACCGGTGGGGCCCCAGCATTTT.

The V and J genes are TRBV7-9 and TRBJ2-3; a weak D match, TRBD1 (6 bases). The CDR3 runs 16 residues. The germline CDR1 and CDR2 sequences are SEHNR and FQNEAQ (reference sequence). V was trimmed by 1 base and J by 3 bases, leaving 14 bases between them. CDR3 bases: TGTGCCAGCAGCTTAGGGAGAAAAGGGGGTACAGATACGCAGTATTTT. It encodes CASSLGRKGGTDTQYF.

This clone has only one observation. The chain is built from TRBV5-4 and TRBJ2-6; 8 bases fit TRBD1. V gave up 4 bases and J gave up 0 bases; unmatched junction bases: 6. The CDR3 sequence is 17 residues long. Germline assignment: CDR1 SGHNT and CDR2 YYREEE (reference sequence). The CDR3 region has the DNA TGTGCCAGCAGCAACCGGGACAGGCCCTCTGGGGCCAACGTCCTGACTTTC. This codes for CASSNRDRPSGANVLTF.

The genes are TRBV27 and TRBJ1-2; possibly TRBD1 for D (6 bases). In germline, CDR1 is MNHEY, CDR2 SMNVEV (reference sequence). V gave up 3 bases and J gave up 3 bases, with 11 bases separating them. This CDR3 region has 14 residues. CDR3 sequence reads: CASSFLQGYYGYTF. CDR3 DNA: TGTGCCAGCAGTTTCCTACAGGGCTACTATGGCTACACCTTC.

This chain links TRBV7-9 with TRBJ1-3; no definite D call. CDR1 and CDR2 from the germline V gene are SEHNR and FQNEAQ (reference sequence). Between the trimmed V and J ends, which lost 5 bases and 0 bases, there was a span of 11 bases. This CDR3 is 15 amino acids long. The DNA for the CDR3 is TGTGCCAGCAGCCCCAAGACGGTCTCTGGAAACACCATATATTTT. This codes for CASSPKTVSGNTIYF.

V is TRBV6-5 and J is TRBJ2-3; D gene uncertain. Per germline, CDR1 MNHEY and CDR2 SVGAGI. This CDR3 contains 16 residues. Trimming removed 4 bases from V and 1 base from J, with 15 bases in between. CDR3 sequence: CASSSPYGSGTDTQYF. CDR3 in DNA: TGTGCCAGCAGTTCCCCGTATGGCAGCGGCACAGATACGCAGTATTTT.

In nucleotides, the CDR3 is TGTGCCAGCAGCCCCGGGACCGCCAGTGAAGCTTTCTTT. This translates into CASSPGTASEAFF. The chain recombines TRBV11-2 with TRBJ1-1; D might be TRBD1 (5 bases). Trimming took off 5 bases at V and 7 bases at J, with 14 bases between the two ends. Germline values: CDR1 SGHAT, CDR2 FQNNGV. The CDR3 totals 13 residues.

This clone appeared once. The rearrangement links TRBV5-5 to TRBJ2-7; tentative D call: TRBD1 (6 bases). Looked up from germline, CDR1 is SGHKS and CDR2 is YYEKEE (reference sequence). V was clipped by 0 bases and J by 1 base, with 11 bases between them. The CDR3 spans 15 residues. The CDR3 DNA reads as TGTGCCAGCAGCTTGGAAGACAGGCGATCCTACGAGCAGTACTTC. Its translation: CASSLEDRRSYEQYF.

The V gene is TRBV27, the J gene TRBJ1-4; 7 nucleotides agree with TRBD1. This CDR3 spans 17 amino acids. CDR1 is MNHEY and CDR2 is SMNVEV in the germline V gene (reference sequence). Trimming took 7 bases from V and 5 from J; bases not matched to a gene: 16. This CDR3 is CASTPYSGQSRNEKLFF. The DNA of the CDR3 is TGTGCCAGCACCCCTTACTCGGGACAGTCGAGAAATGAAAAACTGTTTTTT.

This chain's CDR3 is CASSIRGGFRTGELFF. The CDR3 nucleotides read TGTGCCAGTAGTATCAGGGGAGGGTTCAGGACCGGGGAGCTGTTTTTT. The chain is built from TRBV19 and TRBJ2-2; TRBD2 might be the D (7 bases). Germline values: CDR1 LNHDA, CDR2 SQIVND (reference sequence). The CDR3 has 16 amino acids. Trimming shortened V by 3 bases and J by 5 bases, and 16 bases separated the two germline ends.

This clone showed up just a few times. The V call is TRBV5-8, the J call TRBJ1-6; 9 bases are a match to TRBD1. The CDR3 has 16 amino acids. J gave up 9 bases and V 0 bases, and 7 bases lay outside the gene matches. The V gene's germline CDR1 is SGHTS and CDR2 YDEGEE. The DNA of the CDR3 is TGTGCCAGCAGCTTGGGGGACAGGGTTTCGAGTTCACCCCTCCACTTT. It translates to CASSLGDRVSSSPLHF.